These 15 T cell receptor beta chains were all obtained from the same sample, sequenced in a study of T-cell reconstitution after alpha-beta-depleted transplantation in children. A TCRbeta library incorporating unique molecular identifiers was prepared. TCRdb passed the PCR reads through MiXCR, listing each CDR3 protein once. The sample lists hundreds of thousands of distinct CDR3 sequences, around 13% occurring once. The sample consisted of PBMCs, taken before TCRalphabeta/CD19-depleted stem cell transplant. The receptors were sampled from a girl aged 2-15 years with congenital amegakaryocytic thrombocytopenia, due to receive a stem cell transplant.

This clonotype was found many times. The chain is built from TRBV5-1 and TRBJ2-7, with D perhaps TRBD2 (5 bases). CDR3 length: 14 residues. Trimming left V 0 bases short and J 1 base short, with 8 bases between. Germline-derived CDR1 and CDR2 are SGHRS and YFSETQ. CDR3 amino acids: CASSLDSGSYEQYF. For the CDR3, the DNA is TGCGCCAGCAGCTTGGATTCGGGGTCCTACGAGCAGTACTTC.

Points on this clonotype: This may come from a read error, since a much larger clone is one base off. The CDR3 DNA is TGTGCCGGCAGCTTAGAACCAGGGAGGAACACCGGGGAGCTGTTTTTT. Protein product: CAGSLEPGRNTGELFF. V and J are TRBV7-8 and TRBJ2-2; D possibly matches TRBD1 or TRBD2 (5 bases each). The length of the CDR3 is 16 residues. Germline values: CDR1 SGHVS, CDR2 FQNEAQ.

This clonotype was recorded many times. The V call is TRBV15, the J call TRBJ2-1; D possibly corresponds to TRBD1 (6 bases). Trimming left V 4 bases short and J 0 bases short, with 10 bases between. CDR3 length: 15 amino acids. CDR1 is LNHNV, CDR2 YYDKDF, per germline (reference sequence). The CDR3, as DNA: TGTGCCACCAGCATTGACAGGAGCTCCTACAATGAGCAGTTCTTC. It specifies CATSIDRSSYNEQFF.

This clonotype was recorded at least ten times. This chain links TRBV12-3 or TRBV12-4 with TRBJ1-1; tentative D call: TRBD1 (6 bases). V lost 3 bases to trimming and J lost 0 bases, with 17 bases between them. CDR3 length equals 17 residues. CDR3 loop: CASSLGQGRFLNTEAFF. CDR3 DNA: TGTGCCAGCAGTTTGGGTCAGGGGAGGTTTCTGAACACTGAAGCTTTCTTT.

This chain joins TRBV4-2 and TRBJ2-1, with 7 bases aligning to TRBD2. J gave up 5 bases and V 7 bases, and 17 bases lay outside the gene matches. Germline V gene lookup returns CDR1 LGHNA and CDR2 YNFKEQ. This CDR3 has 17 residues. The CDR3 spells CASIPGVSSGHDNEQFF. CDR3 sequence (DNA): TGTGCCAGCATCCCCGGGGTGTCTAGCGGTCACGACAATGAGCAGTTCTTC.

This clonotype came up many times. This chain links TRBV20-1 with TRBJ2-1; no firm D call. The V end lost 6 bases, the J end lost 5 bases, and 14 bases lay between the germline ends. The CDR3 covers 13 residues. Looked up from germline, CDR1 is DFQATT and CDR2 is SNEGSKA (reference sequence). CDR3 residues: CSALLIPDNEQFF. CDR3 DNA: TGCAGTGCCCTCCTCATCCCCGACAATGAGCAGTTCTTC.

This clonotype showed up just a few times. The chain uses TRBV28 and TRBJ1-5; D not certain. Looked up from germline, CDR1 is MDHEN and CDR2 is SYDVKM. This CDR3 has 13 residues. V was trimmed by 8 bases and J by 0 bases, leaving 8 bases between them. CDR3 sequence reads: CASLKYSNQPQHF. As DNA, the CDR3 is TGTGCCAGCCTAAAATATAGCAATCAGCCCCAGCATTTT.

The table lists this clonotype with many counts. V gene TRBV15 combines with J gene TRBJ2-7; D remains unclear. Trimming removed 1 base at V and 2 bases at J, with 12 bases between. This CDR3 is 15 amino acids long. Looked up from germline, CDR1 is LNHNV and CDR2 is YYDKDF (reference sequence). In nucleotides, the CDR3 is TGTGCCACCAGCAGAGCACGGACCGTAACCTACGAGCAGTACTTC. Translation: CATSRARTVTYEQYF.

The chain couples TRBV30 to TRBJ2-7; 8 bases fit TRBD1. Unmatched junction bases numbered 1, after V lost 7 bases and J lost 2 bases. In germline, CDR1 is GTSNPN, CDR2 SVGIG (reference sequence). The CDR3 is made up of 11 amino acids. The CDR3 DNA is TGTGCCTTGGACAGGGCCTACGAGCAGTACTTC. It translates to CALDRAYEQYF.

The genes are TRBV20-1 and TRBJ2-2, with 9 bases fitting TRBD2. CDR3 length equals 16 residues. J gave up 1 base and V 0 bases, and 3 bases lay outside the gene matches. The germline CDR1 and CDR2 sequences are DFQATT and SNEGSKA (reference sequence). CDR3 bases: TGCAGTGCTAGAGATAGCGGGGGCGGGAACACCGGGGAGCTGTTTTTT. This codes for CSARDSGGGNTGELFF.

On this clonotype itself: It may be a read error: a sequence one base away is much more abundant. The V and J genes are TRBV7-6 and TRBJ2-5; D is ambiguous. Germline V lookup: CDR1 SGHVS, CDR2 FNYEAQ. This CDR3 region has 14 residues. The CDR3: CASSFPPSQGTQYF. The CDR3 bases are TGTGCCAGCAGCTTCCCACCATCTCAAGGGACCCAGTACTTC.

In this sample, this clonotype turned up a few times. This sequence joins TRBV20-1 and TRBJ2-5; D is unclear. The germline V gene has CDR1 DFQATT and CDR2 SNEGSKA (reference sequence). The CDR3 is 11 amino acids. Trimming took off 6 bases at V and 2 bases at J, with 7 bases between the two ends. Written as DNA, the CDR3 is TGCAGTGCCACGAGACAAGAGACCCAGTACTTC. Translation gives CSATRQETQYF.

This clonotype occurred many times. V usage is TRBV20-1 and J usage is TRBJ2-1; TRBD2 matches at 7 bases. Trimming at V came to 3 bases and at J to 4 bases, leaving 6 bases not matched to a gene. The CDR3 is 14 amino acids. CDR1 and CDR2 from the germline V gene are DFQATT and SNEGSKA (reference sequence). The CDR3 loop reads CSASLAGVYNEQFF. DNA for the CDR3: TGCAGTGCTAGTCTGGCGGGAGTGTACAATGAGCAGTTCTTC.

The chain carries TRBV10-3 and TRBJ1-5, with D tentatively TRBD1 (6 bases). The CDR3 is made up of 12 amino acids. The germline CDR1 and CDR2 sequences are ENHRY and SYGVKD. Between the trimmed V and J ends, which lost 6 bases and 7 bases, there was a span of 10 bases. As DNA, the CDR3 is TGTGCCATCAGGGGACAAGACCAGCCCCAGCATTTT. Translation: CAIRGQDQPQHF.

A few counts support this clonotype. CDR3 sequence: CSVAQTFGGRAYEQYF. As DNA, the CDR3 is TGCAGTGTAGCCCAGACTTTTGGCGGGAGGGCCTACGAGCAGTACTTC. The chain carries TRBV20-1 and TRBJ2-7, with 9 bases that match TRBD2. The CDR3 length is 16 residues. Per the germline V gene, CDR1 is DFQATT and CDR2 is SNEGSKA (reference sequence). V dropped 7 bases and J dropped 2; count of bases not matched to a gene: 15.